This T cell receptor (beta chain) was documented in a study of T-cell reconstitution after alpha-beta-depleted transplantation in children. CDR1 LGHNA and CDR2 YNFKEQ come from the germline V gene. This CDR3 spans 16 amino acids. Trimming stripped 0 bases from V and 5 bases from J, with 16 bases between. Library preparation (for TCRbeta) was performed with unique molecular identifiers. TCRdb reprocessed the PCR reads with MiXCR, giving one entry per CDR3 protein. The table includes a few hundred thousand distinct CDR3 sequences, under 13% detected once. V gene TRBV4-2 combines with J gene TRBJ1-2; D is perhaps TRBD1 (5 bases). The clonotype comes from a human donor who donated a stem cell graft to a child with acute myeloid leukemia. The sample in question was PBMCs from the stem cell graft donor, obtained from the stem cell graft. DNA of the CDR3: TGTGCCAGCAGCCAAGAAAGGCTAGGGGAACATTATGGCTACACCTTC. Protein: CASSQERLGEHYGYTF.